The 30 T cell receptor beta chains given below trace back to one sample, sequenced in a study of beta chain features in type 1 diabetes. Study results and caveats: Type 1 diabetes patients had moderately but significantly shorter TCRB CDR3s in all four CD4+ subsets.

Their specific antigens are unknown. The whole isolated RNA underwent reverse transcription, so sequencing captured expressed TCRB transcripts. Clones were read by immunoSEQ multiplex PCR, and TCRdb kept only the in-frame ones, dropping some. The sample yields nearly 700,000 clones, around 15% seen once. The sequenced material came from naive CD4+ T cells from blood. The receptors derive from a young man with type 1 diabetes.

A few counts support this clone. The chain recombines TRBV29-1 with TRBJ1-2; TRBD1 agrees at 8 bases. CDR3 length: 13 residues. Germline V CDR1 and CDR2: SQVTM, ANQGSEA. J was trimmed by 4 bases and V by 5 bases; bases with no gene match: 6. CDR3 residues: CSVQGQGVYGYTF. CDR3 DNA: TGCAGCGTTCAAGGACAGGGAGTCTATGGCTACACCTTC.

In this sample, this clone turned up a few times. The rearrangement links TRBV19 to TRBJ1-5, with a possible D match to TRBD1 (5 bases). The germline V and J ends were trimmed by 7 bases and 2 bases, with 12 bases remaining between them. Germline V gives CDR1 LNHDA, CDR2 SQIVND (reference sequence). The CDR3 covers 14 residues. This CDR3 reads CASTEGLGNQPQHF. In DNA, the CDR3 is TGTGCCAGTACAGAGGGACTTGGCAATCAGCCCCAGCATTTT.

Only a few counts were recorded for this clone. The chain joins TRBV6-1 to TRBJ1-3; 7 bases align to TRBD1. CDR1 is MNHNS, CDR2 SASEGT, per germline. The CDR3 runs to 13 residues. V gave up 6 bases and J gave up 1 base; unmatched junction bases: 0. The CDR3 DNA follows: TGTGCCAGCAGGGACAGGTCTGGAAACACCATATATTTT. Protein product: CASRDRSGNTIYF.

This clone was seen more than once but under ten times. V usage is TRBV7-9 and J usage is TRBJ2-2, with 7 positions matching TRBD1. Germline V gene lookup returns CDR1 SEHNR and CDR2 FQNEAQ (reference sequence). The CDR3 spans 16 residues. J gave up 4 bases and V 5 bases, and 10 bases lay outside the gene matches. CDR3 region: CASSPTGSATTGELFF. The CDR3 bases are TGTGCCAGCAGCCCGACAGGGTCGGCGACCACCGGGGAGCTGTTTTTT. The whole variable domain, remainder taken from reference TRBV7-9 and TRBJ2-2, is DTGVSQNPRHKITKRGQNVTFRCDPISEHNRLYWYRQTLGQGPEFLTYFQNEAQLEKSRLLSDRFSAERPKGSFSTLEIQRTEQGDSAMYLCASSPTGSATTGELFFGEGSRLTVL.

This chain joins TRBV6-1 and TRBJ2-3, with D unclear. The germline gives CDR1 MNHNS, CDR2 SASEGT. V was clipped by 3 bases and J by 6 bases, with 10 bases between them. The CDR3 loop spans 13 amino acids. The CDR3 loop is CASSDPQTDTQYF. The CDR3 DNA sequence: TGTGCCAGCAGTGACCCGCAGACGGATACGCAGTATTTT.

This clone was counted a few times. The gene calls are TRBV30 and TRBJ2-1, with 16 bases fitting TRBD2. J gave up 12 bases and V 1 base, and 6 bases lay outside the gene matches. This CDR3 region has 15 residues. CDR1 and CDR2 (germline): GTSNPN, SVGIG (reference sequence). CDR3 DNA: TGTGCCTGGAGTGGACCGGGACTAGCGGGGGGGTCGCAGTTCTTC. Protein product: CAWSGPGLAGGSQFF.

The chain recombines TRBV13 with TRBJ2-7; D is unresolved. The CDR3 has 13 amino acids. V was shortened by 5 bases and J by 6 bases, with 14 bases between the two germline ends. Germline-derived CDR1 and CDR2 are PRHDT and FYEKMQ (reference sequence). CDR3 loop: CASSQGRLGEQYF. The CDR3 DNA sequence: TGTGCCAGCAGCCAAGGGCGACTTGGCGAGCAGTACTTC.

Notes on this clone: The sample carries other DNA sequences with the same CDR3. The CDR3 nucleotides read TGTGCCAGCAGTTCGGGACAGGGACCCTACGAGCAGTACTTC. This codes for CASSSGQGPYEQYF. The chain joins TRBV28 to TRBJ2-7; 9 bases line up with TRBD1. The CDR3 is 14 residues long. V gave up 4 bases and J gave up 2 bases; unmatched junction bases: 3. From germline, CDR1 is MDHEN and CDR2 SYDVKM.

The chain recombines TRBV18 with TRBJ2-5; possibly TRBD1 for D (6 bases). V gave up 4 bases and J gave up 0 bases, with 6 bases separating them. CDR1 KGHSH and CDR2 LQKENI come from the germline V gene. The CDR3 consists of 13 residues. CDR3 nucleotides: TGTGCCAGCTCACGGGGGCACCAAGAGACCCAGTACTTC. Its translation is CASSRGHQETQYF.

A few counts support this clone. The chain employs TRBV27 and TRBJ1-1, with 7 bases identical to TRBD1. Trimming took 2 bases from V and 3 from J; bases not matched to a gene: 6. Per the germline V gene, CDR1 is MNHEY and CDR2 is SMNVEV (reference sequence). The CDR3 is 15 residues long. The CDR3 reads CASSLGTGADTEAFF. The CDR3 DNA follows: TGTGCCAGCAGTTTAGGTACAGGGGCCGACACTGAAGCTTTCTTT.

This clone was observed a handful of times. This chain links TRBV11-2 with TRBJ2-5; D remains ambiguous. This CDR3 has 12 amino acids. The V end was cut by 5 bases, the J end by 1 base, with 5 bases between. Germline loops: CDR1 SGHAT, CDR2 FQNNGV. CDR3 amino acids: CASSQSQETQYF. The CDR3 DNA reads TGTGCCAGCAGCCAGAGCCAAGAGACCCAGTACTTC.

This clone was counted between two and nine times. The chain is built from TRBV4-1 and TRBJ1-1; no clear D. The CDR3 extends over 13 amino acids. CDR1 is MGHRA, CDR2 YSYEKL, per germline. V was shortened by 8 bases and J by 1 base, with 11 bases between the two germline ends. CDR3 sequence: CASCLTGNTEAFF. CDR3 in DNA: TGCGCCAGCTGTCTGACGGGGAACACTGAAGCTTTCTTT.

This clone turned up a few times. CDR3 in amino acids: CASSLVGTEQFF. The CDR3 region has the DNA TGCGCCAGCAGCTTGGTCGGGACAGAGCAGTTCTTC. The rearrangement links TRBV5-1 to TRBJ2-1; D perhaps matches TRBD1 (6 bases). With 0 bases removed from V and 10 bases from J, the gap between germline ends came to 8 bases. CDR3 length equals 12 residues. Germline V gene sequence: CDR1 SGHRS, CDR2 YFSETQ.

This chain uses TRBV7-9 with TRBJ2-3; TRBD1 matches at 7 bases. The CDR3 consists of 15 residues. The J segment lost 1 base and the V segment lost 2 bases, leaving 3 bases of the junction unmatched. Germline V CDR1 and CDR2: SEHNR, FQNEAQ (reference sequence). As DNA, the CDR3 is TGTGCCAGCAGCTTAATGGGGACAGGCACAGATACGCAGTATTTT. It specifies CASSLMGTGTDTQYF. The entire variable domain, with the rest obtained from reference TRBV7-9 and TRBJ2-3, is as follows: DTGVSQNPRHKITKRGQNVTFRCDPISEHNRLYWYRQTLGQGPEFLTYFQNEAQLEKSRLLSDRFSAERPKGSFSTLEIQRTEQGDSAMYLCASSLMGTGTDTQYFGPGTRLTVL.

This clone was seen more than once but under ten times. The CDR3 loop reads CASSPPVSGYNEQFF. In DNA form, the CDR3 reads TGTGCCAGCAGTCCCCCCGTTAGCGGCTACAATGAGCAGTTCTTC. The rearrangement uses TRBV28 and TRBJ2-1, with D possibly matching TRBD2 (6 bases). Trimming left V 5 bases short and J 3 bases short, with 14 bases between. CDR3 size: 15 residues. Per germline, CDR1 MDHEN and CDR2 SYDVKM.

The chain links TRBV7-2 to TRBJ1-2; D might be TRBD1 (5 bases). V dropped 1 base and J dropped 4 bases, with 7 bases sitting between them. From germline, CDR1 is SGHTA and CDR2 FQGNSA. This CDR3 has 13 residues. Written as DNA, the CDR3 is TGTGCCAGCAGCTTAGAGGGACTCTATGGCTACACCTTC. This sequence encodes CASSLEGLYGYTF.

This clone was seen a handful of times. The chain joins TRBV10-3 to TRBJ1-6; D uncertain. In germline, CDR1 is ENHRY, CDR2 SYGVKD. Trimming removed 1 base at V and 8 bases at J, with 9 bases between. The CDR3 is made up of 14 amino acids. The DNA of the CDR3 is TGTGCCATCAGTGAGTTGGGCAAGGATTCACCCCTCCACTTT. Translating gives CAISELGKDSPLHF.

This clone was seen a few times. CDR3 coding DNA: TGCAGCGTTGAAGAGGCCCGGGGCGTGAACACTGAAGCTTTCTTT. Protein: CSVEEARGVNTEAFF. The chain has TRBV29-1 and TRBJ1-1; weak D call: TRBD1 (5 bases). V lost 0 bases, J lost 0 bases, and 11 bases lay in between. Germline CDR1 and CDR2: SQVTM and ANQGSEA. CDR3 size: 15 residues. The full variable domain, rest sourced from reference TRBV29-1 and TRBJ1-1, is SAVISQKPSRDICQRGTSLTIQCQVDSQVTMMFWYRQQPGQSLTLIATANQGSEATYESGFVIDKFPISRPNLTFSTLTVSNMSPEDSSIYLCSVEEARGVNTEAFFGQGTRLTVV.

The chain joins TRBV19 to TRBJ2-5; the D gene is possibly TRBD2 (5 bases). Trimming cost V 7 bases and J 2 bases, with 14 bases left between them. Germline loops: CDR1 LNHDA, CDR2 SQIVND (reference sequence). The CDR3 has 14 amino acids. For the CDR3, the DNA is TGTGCCAGTAACCCCGGACGGGGACAAGAGACCCAGTACTTC. It translates to CASNPGRGQETQYF.

This clone has only a few counts. The chain uses TRBV29-1 and TRBJ1-2; D is unresolved. The CDR3 covers 12 residues. V shed 4 bases and J shed 5 bases, with 11 bases lying between them. Germline V gene sequence: CDR1 SQVTM, CDR2 ANQGSEA. In nucleotides, the CDR3 is TGCAGCGTTGTTTCAACGGCTTATGGCTACACCTTC. Translating it yields CSVVSTAYGYTF.

This clone was detected only a few times. Other nucleotide sequences from this sample produce the same CDR3. The chain links TRBV5-1 to TRBJ2-7; D possibly corresponds to TRBD2 (5 bases). Between the trimmed V and J ends, which lost 0 bases and 7 bases, there was a span of 5 bases. Germline loops: CDR1 SGHRS, CDR2 YFSETQ. This CDR3 has 11 residues. The CDR3 DNA is TGCGCCAGCAGCTTGGGAGGGGAGCAGTACTTC. This encodes CASSLGGEQYF.

This clone has only a few counts. V and J are TRBV19 and TRBJ2-5; possibly TRBD1 or TRBD2 for D (5 bases each). This CDR3 region has 14 residues. From germline, CDR1 is LNHDA and CDR2 SQIVND (reference sequence). The V gene lost 3 bases and the J gene lost 2 bases, with 10 bases spanning the gap. CDR3 amino acids: CASSMGTLQETQYF. The CDR3 DNA reads as TGTGCCAGTAGTATGGGGACCTTACAAGAGACCCAGTACTTC.

The chain combines TRBV11-2 with TRBJ2-3; the D gene could be TRBD1 or TRBD2 (5 bases each). CDR1 SGHAT and CDR2 FQNNGV come from the germline V gene. Trimming cost V 7 bases and J 0 bases, with 17 bases left between them. The CDR3 has 16 residues. The CDR3 loop is CASNHAGGTSTDTQYF. The CDR3 bases are TGTGCCAGCAACCACGCTGGGGGTACTAGCACAGATACGCAGTATTTT. Based on the CDR3 plus reference TRBV11-2 and TRBJ2-3, the full variable domain is EAGVAQSPRYKIIEKRQSVAFWCNPISGHATLYWYQQILGQGPKLLIQFQNNGVVDDSQLPKDRFSAERLKGVDSTLKIQPAKLEDSAVYLCASNHAGGTSTDTQYFGPGTRLTVL.

To note about this clone: The junction differs from germline at one of its ends, possibly a read error. This sequence joins TRBV29-1 and TRBJ2-1, with TRBD2 identical over 10 bases. Germline V lookup: CDR1 SQVTM, CDR2 ANQGSEA. This CDR3 is 14 amino acids long. CDR3 in amino acids: CSVEAGGPSNEQFF. For the CDR3, the DNA is TGCAGCGTCGAAGCGGGGGGGCCTTCCAATGAGCAGTTCTTC.

This clone was counted a few times. The chain carries TRBV19 and TRBJ2-5; D call uncertain. CDR1 is LNHDA and CDR2 is SQIVND in the germline V gene (reference sequence). With 7 bases removed from V and 5 bases from J, the gap between germline ends came to 11 bases. The CDR3 runs to 12 residues. Here the CDR3 reads CASKGSTETQYF. CDR3 bases: TGTGCCAGTAAAGGTAGCACGGAGACCCAGTACTTC.

This clone has a handful of counts. The sample has other DNA sequences that encode this CDR3 too. The chain employs TRBV29-1 and TRBJ2-7; D is perhaps TRBD1 (5 bases). The germline V gene has CDR1 SQVTM and CDR2 ANQGSEA. There are 12 residues in the CDR3. V was shortened by 6 bases and J by 2 bases, with 11 bases between the two germline ends. CDR3: CSVVQGAYEQYF. The CDR3, as DNA: TGCAGCGTCGTTCAGGGCGCCTACGAGCAGTACTTC.

A few counts support this clone. Germline is not matched at one junction end, which may reflect a read error. The rearrangement links TRBV29-1 to TRBJ2-7; the D is unclear. The CDR3 has 14 residues. CDR1 is SQVTM and CDR2 is ANQGSEA in the germline V gene. Here the CDR3 reads CSAGRTTASSEQYF. The CDR3 DNA is TGCAGCGCCGGACGGACGACGGCTTCCTCCGAGCAGTACTTC.

This clone was observed a few times. The gene calls are TRBV7-3 and TRBJ2-7, with 8 bases that match TRBD2. This CDR3 spans 15 amino acids. With V trimmed by 2 bases and J by 7 bases, 10 bases remained unmatched. Germline CDR1 is SGHTA and CDR2 is FQGTGA. The CDR3 region has the DNA TGTGCCAGCAGCTTAGGAGGGACTAGACTTGAAGAGCAGTACTTC. It is translated as CASSLGGTRLEEQYF. The full variable domain, with the rest looked up from reference TRBV7-3 and TRBJ2-7, is GAGVSQTPSNKVTEKGKYVELRCDPISGHTALYWYRQSLGQGPEFLIYFQGTGAADDSGLPNDRFFAVRPEGSVSTLKIQRTERGDSAVYLCASSLGGTRLEEQYFGPGTRLTVT.

This clone turned up a few times. This chain links TRBV25-1 with TRBJ1-6; weak D call: TRBD1 (5 bases). Trimming left V 2 bases short and J 15 bases short, with 17 bases between. The CDR3 runs 14 residues. Germline V gene lookup returns CDR1 MGHDK and CDR2 SYGVNS. As DNA, the CDR3 is TGTGCCAGCAGTGAAGGGCCGGACATTATTCGCCTCCACTTT. Its translation: CASSEGPDIIRLHF. Full variable domain (remainder filled in from reference TRBV25-1 and TRBJ1-6): EADIYQTPRYLVIGTGKKITLECSQTMGHDKMYWYQQDPGMELHLIHYSYGVNSTEKGDLSSESTVSRIRTEHFPLTLESARPSHTSQYLCASSEGPDIIRLHFGNGTRLTVT.

This clone was seen a handful of times. This chain uses TRBV7-2 with TRBJ1-6; D unclear. CDR1 is SGHTA and CDR2 is FQGNSA in the germline V gene. The CDR3 length is 15 residues. Deletions cut 0 bases from V and 8 bases from J, with 11 bases between. This chain's CDR3 is CASSLAALADSPLHF. In nucleotides, the CDR3 is TGTGCCAGCAGCTTAGCGGCTCTAGCGGATTCACCCCTCCACTTT.